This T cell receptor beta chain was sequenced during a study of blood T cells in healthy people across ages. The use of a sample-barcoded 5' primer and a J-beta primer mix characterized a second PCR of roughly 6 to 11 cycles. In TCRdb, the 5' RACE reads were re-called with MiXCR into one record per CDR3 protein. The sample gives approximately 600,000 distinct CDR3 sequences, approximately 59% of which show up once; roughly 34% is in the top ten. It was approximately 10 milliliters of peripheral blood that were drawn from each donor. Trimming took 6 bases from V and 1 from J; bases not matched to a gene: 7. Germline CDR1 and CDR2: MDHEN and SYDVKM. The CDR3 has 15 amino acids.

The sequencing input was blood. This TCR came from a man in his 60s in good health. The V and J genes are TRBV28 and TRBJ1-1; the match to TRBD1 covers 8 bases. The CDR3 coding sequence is TGTGCCAGCAGGGGACAGGCGGCAGGGAACACTGAAGCTTTCTTT. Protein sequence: CASRGQAAGNTEAFF.